These 20 T cell receptor beta chains originate from one sample sequenced in a study of T cell responses to AZD1222 COVID-19 vaccine. Libraries were prepared by immunoSEQ multiplex PCR; TCRdb keeps only in-frame clonotypes and omits some of them. The table includes some 140,000 clones, about 88% detected once. Source: peripheral blood, taken on day 0 of AZD1222 vaccination. These receptors came from an adult in good health.

The chain joins TRBV5-6 to TRBJ2-3; 9 positions agree with TRBD2. The CDR3 covers 15 residues. The germline gives CDR1 SGHDT, CDR2 YYEEEE. V was clipped by 6 bases and J by 4 bases; unmatched bases: 9. CDR3 DNA: TGTGCCAGCACCTCAGCTAGCGGGGCGGCAGATACGCAGTATTTT. Translating it yields CASTSASGAADTQYF.

This chain connects TRBV21-1 to TRBJ2-1; no DNA check was done on the table's D call, TRBD2. TRBV21-1 is described as a pseudogene. The CDR3 totals 17 residues. CDR3 protein: CASSTEDGPHEGNEQFF. CDR3 in DNA: TGTGCCAGCAGCACGGAGGATGGCCCCCATGAGGGCAATGAGCAGTTCTTC.

This rearrangement joins TRBV7-8 to TRBJ2-7, with TRBD2 identical over 7 bases. V trimming: 4 bases; J trimming: 4 bases; junction bases outside the gene matches: 7. Germline V gives CDR1 SGHVS, CDR2 FQNEAQ. The CDR3 totals 14 residues. The CDR3 loop is CASSWASGPYEQYF. The CDR3 coding sequence is TGTGCCAGCAGCTGGGCTAGCGGCCCTTACGAGCAGTACTTC.

This clone came up once. V gene TRBV27 combines with J gene TRBJ2-7; unclear D gene. The CDR3 totals 15 residues. V was shortened by 5 bases and J by 1 base, with 15 bases between the two germline ends. CDR1 is MNHEY and CDR2 is SMNVEV in the germline V gene (reference sequence). The CDR3 DNA follows: TGTGCCAGCAGTAAGCCAATGTTCGGGTCCTACGAGCAGTACTTC. Protein sequence: CASSKPMFGSYEQYF.

The chain recombines TRBV3-1 (or the pseudogene TRBV3-2) with TRBJ1-2; 8 bases line up with TRBD1. J gave up 8 bases and V 3 bases, and 5 bases lay outside the gene matches. CDR3 size: 13 residues. CDR1 and CDR2 from the germline V gene are LGHDT and YNNKEL (reference sequence). The CDR3 sequence is CASSHDRGRGYTF. DNA of the CDR3: TGTGCCAGCAGCCACGACAGGGGTCGGGGCTACACCTTC.

The rearrangement links TRBV4-1 to TRBJ1-3; 7 bases match TRBD1. V trimming: 5 bases; J trimming: 8 bases; junction bases outside the gene matches: 12. Germline V gene sequence: CDR1 MGHRA, CDR2 YSYEKL. The CDR3 sequence is 15 residues long. In DNA, the CDR3 is TGCGCCAGCAGCTCACCAACTACAGGGGTGGACACCATATATTTT. It codes for CASSSPTTGVDTIYF.

The gene calls are TRBV6-5 and TRBJ2-7; TRBD1 aligns across 7 bases. This CDR3 comprises 12 residues. Germline lookup yields CDR1 MNHEY and CDR2 SVGAGI. The V and J ends lost 7 bases and 6 bases, in that order; junction bases with no gene match: 6. The CDR3 DNA sequence: TGTGCCAGCACCCTGACAGGGCCCGAGCAGTACTTC. Its protein is CASTLTGPEQYF.

CDR3 sequence (DNA): TGTGCCAGCAGTTTAAGGGTTGGCGAGCAGTACTTC. It is translated as CASSLRVGEQYF. The chain uses TRBV12-3 or TRBV12-4 and TRBJ2-7; D gene unclear. Trimming took off 2 bases at V and 6 bases at J, with 8 bases between the two ends. This CDR3 is 12 amino acids long.

This chain connects TRBV6-5 to TRBJ1-3; 8 bases agree with TRBD1. J was trimmed by 1 base and V by 7 bases; bases with no gene match: 3. CDR3 size: 14 residues. The germline V gene has CDR1 MNHEY and CDR2 SVGAGI. The DNA of the CDR3 is TGTGCCAGCACTACAGGGGGATCTGGAAACACCATATATTTT. The encoded protein is CASTTGGSGNTIYF.

The chain is built from TRBV4-1 and TRBJ2-2, with TRBD2 matching over 10 bases. After removal of 2 bases from V and 6 bases from J, the junction contained 3 bases not matched to a gene. Germline lookup yields CDR1 MGHRA and CDR2 YSYEKL. This CDR3 has 15 residues. The CDR3 here is CASSQTSGVSGELFF. In DNA, the CDR3 is TGCGCCAGCAGCCAAACTAGCGGGGTGTCCGGGGAGCTGTTTTTT.

J is TRBJ2-1 and V is TRBV6-1; TRBD1 is a possible D gene (6 bases). V dropped 3 bases and J dropped 10 bases, with 13 bases sitting between them. CDR1 is MNHNS and CDR2 is SASEGT in the germline V gene. This CDR3 has 13 amino acids. Written as DNA, the CDR3 is TGTGCCAGCAGTGAGAAGACAGGTTGGGAGCAGTTCTTC. This translates into CASSEKTGWEQFF.

Points on this clone: Other nucleotide sequences in the sample specify the same CDR3. V gene TRBV3-1 (or the pseudogene TRBV3-2) combines with J gene TRBJ2-5, with no clear D. Trimming removed 5 bases from V and 5 bases from J, with 15 bases in between. Germline V gene data show CDR1 as LGHDT and CDR2 as YNNKEL (reference sequence). The CDR3 covers 14 residues. The CDR3 bases are TGTGCCAGCAGCAAGCGACAAGGCATGGAGACCCAGTACTTC. Its protein is CASSKRQGMETQYF.

The rearrangement uses TRBV7-8 and TRBJ1-1; D might be TRBD1 (6 bases). The CDR3 contains 18 residues. Germline CDR1 and CDR2: SGHVS and FQNEAQ. V was cut by 1 base and J by 1 base, with 19 bases left in between. The CDR3 is CASSLVGKWDISNTEAFF. DNA of the CDR3: TGTGCCAGCAGCTTAGTAGGCAAGTGGGACATTTCGAACACTGAAGCTTTCTTT.

This chain links TRBV5-1 with TRBJ2-3; D is perhaps TRBD1 (6 bases). The CDR3 spans 13 residues. Germline lookup yields CDR1 SGHRS and CDR2 YFSETQ. Trimming shortened V by 5 bases and J by 3 bases, and 10 bases separated the two germline ends. CDR3 in DNA: TGCGCCAGCAGTCAGGACAGAACAGATACGCAGTATTTT. It encodes CASSQDRTDTQYF.

About this clone: Other DNA sequences within the sample encode an identical CDR3. The genes are TRBV5-1 and TRBJ1-3; 7 bases align to TRBD1. Trimming took 4 bases from V and 0 from J; bases not matched to a gene: 1. CDR3 length: 14 amino acids. Looked up from germline, CDR1 is SGHRS and CDR2 is YFSETQ. For the CDR3, the DNA is TGCGCCAGCAGCCGGGACAGCTCTGGAAACACCATATATTTT. Protein sequence: CASSRDSSGNTIYF.

The genes are TRBV4-1 and TRBJ2-2; unclear D gene. From germline, CDR1 is MGHRA and CDR2 YSYEKL. The V gene lost 0 bases and the J gene lost 5 bases, with 10 bases spanning the gap. CDR3 size: 15 residues. CDR3 DNA: TGCGCCAGCAGCCAAGATCACGTTGGGACCGGGGAGCTGTTTTTT. Translated: CASSQDHVGTGELFF.

The chain recombines TRBV29-1 with TRBJ1-1, with D possibly matching TRBD1 (5 bases). V was pared by 4 bases and J by 0 bases, with 9 bases between. The CDR3 has 13 amino acids. The germline V gene has CDR1 SQVTM and CDR2 ANQGSEA. CDR3 coding DNA: TGCAGCGTTGCGGGACGGCTGAACACTGAAGCTTTCTTT. This codes for CSVAGRLNTEAFF.

The gene calls are TRBV19 and TRBJ2-1; a weak D match, TRBD1 (6 bases). The CDR3 loop spans 17 amino acids. CDR1 and CDR2 (germline): LNHDA, SQIVND (reference sequence). V lost 3 bases and J 0 bases, leaving 15 bases between the germline ends. The CDR3 sequence: CASSILGQRSSYNEQFF. The CDR3 bases are TGTGCCAGTAGTATTTTAGGACAGCGAAGCTCCTACAATGAGCAGTTCTTC.

Worth noting for this clone: This sample includes further DNA sequences coding for the same CDR3. The chain uses TRBV20-1 and TRBJ1-2; D possibly corresponds to TRBD1 (5 bases). The CDR3 has 11 residues. Trimming removed 3 bases at V and 4 bases at J, with 6 bases between. Germline V gives CDR1 DFQATT, CDR2 SNEGSKA (reference sequence). Here the CDR3 reads CSARRGYGYTF. CDR3 DNA sequence: TGCAGTGCTAGGAGGGGCTATGGCTACACCTTC.

The genes are TRBV6-2 or TRBV6-3 and TRBJ1-1; no reliable D call. The CDR3 consists of 14 residues. With 4 bases removed from V and 0 bases from J, the gap between germline ends came to 9 bases. Germline V gene data show CDR1 as MNHEY and CDR2 as SVGEGT. The CDR3 region is CASSSVGLNTEAFF. In DNA form, the CDR3 reads TGTGCCAGCAGTTCGGTAGGGTTGAACACTGAAGCTTTCTTT.